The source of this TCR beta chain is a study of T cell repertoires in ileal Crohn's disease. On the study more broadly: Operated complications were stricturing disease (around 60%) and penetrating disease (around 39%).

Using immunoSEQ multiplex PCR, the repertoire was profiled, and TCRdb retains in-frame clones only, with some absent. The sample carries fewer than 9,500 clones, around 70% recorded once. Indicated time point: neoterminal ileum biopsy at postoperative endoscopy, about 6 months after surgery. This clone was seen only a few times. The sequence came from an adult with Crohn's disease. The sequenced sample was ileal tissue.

CDR3 amino acids: CASSLDVRGRHGYF. Written as DNA, the CDR3 is TGTGCCAGCAGCTTGGATGTCAGGGGGCGTCATGGGTACTTC. The genes are TRBV5-5 and TRBJ2-4, with 8 bases matching TRBD1. Germline V CDR1 and CDR2: SGHKS, YYEKEE (reference sequence). The CDR3 length is 14 residues. Unmatched junction bases numbered 11, after V lost 0 bases and J lost 15 bases. The entire variable domain, with the rest obtained from reference TRBV5-5 and TRBJ2-4, is as follows: DAGVTQSPTHLIKTRGQQVTLRCSPISGHKSVSWYQQVLGQGPQFIFQYYEKEERGRGNFPDRFSARQFPNYSSELNVNALLLGDSALYLCASSLDVRGRHGYFGAGTRLSVL.